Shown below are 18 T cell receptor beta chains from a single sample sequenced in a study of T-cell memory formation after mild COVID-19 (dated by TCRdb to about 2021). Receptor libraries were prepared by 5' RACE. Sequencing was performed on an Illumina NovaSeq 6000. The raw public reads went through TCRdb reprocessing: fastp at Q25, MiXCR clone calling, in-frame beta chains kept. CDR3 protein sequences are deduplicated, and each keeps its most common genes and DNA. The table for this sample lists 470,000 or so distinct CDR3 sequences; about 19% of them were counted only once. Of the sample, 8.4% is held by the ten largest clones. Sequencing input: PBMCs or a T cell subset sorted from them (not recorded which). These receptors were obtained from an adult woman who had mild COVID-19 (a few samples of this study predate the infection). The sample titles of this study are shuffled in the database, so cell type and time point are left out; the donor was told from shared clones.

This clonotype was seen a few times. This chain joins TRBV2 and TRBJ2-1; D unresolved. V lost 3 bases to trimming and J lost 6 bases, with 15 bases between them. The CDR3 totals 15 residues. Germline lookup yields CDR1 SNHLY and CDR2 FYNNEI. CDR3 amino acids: CASSEVSIRANEQFF. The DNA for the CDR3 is TGTGCCAGCAGTGAGGTATCGATTAGGGCCAATGAGCAGTTCTTC.

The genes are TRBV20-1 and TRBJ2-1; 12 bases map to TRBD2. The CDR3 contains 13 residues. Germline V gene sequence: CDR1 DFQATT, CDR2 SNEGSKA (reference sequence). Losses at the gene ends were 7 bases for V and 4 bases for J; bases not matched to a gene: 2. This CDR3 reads CSVGLAGYNEQFF. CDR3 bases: TGCAGTGTGGGACTAGCGGGTTACAATGAGCAGTTCTTC.

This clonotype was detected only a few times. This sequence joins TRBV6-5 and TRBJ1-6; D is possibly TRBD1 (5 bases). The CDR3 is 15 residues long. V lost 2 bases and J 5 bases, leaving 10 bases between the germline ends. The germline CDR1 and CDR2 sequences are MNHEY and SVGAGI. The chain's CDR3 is CASSYGGGHNSPLHF. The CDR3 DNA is TGTGCCAGCAGTTACGGGGGGGGACATAATTCACCCCTCCACTTT.

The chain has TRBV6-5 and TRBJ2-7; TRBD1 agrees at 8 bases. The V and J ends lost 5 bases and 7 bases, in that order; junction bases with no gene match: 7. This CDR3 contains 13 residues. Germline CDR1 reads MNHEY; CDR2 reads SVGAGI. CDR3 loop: CASSLAGQGEQYF. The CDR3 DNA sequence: TGTGCCAGCAGTCTCGCTGGACAGGGAGAGCAGTACTTC.

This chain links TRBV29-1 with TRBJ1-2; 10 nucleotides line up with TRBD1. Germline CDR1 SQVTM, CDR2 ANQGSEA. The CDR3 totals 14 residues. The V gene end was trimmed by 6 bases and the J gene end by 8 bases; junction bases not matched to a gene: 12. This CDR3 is CSVETRQGARGYTF. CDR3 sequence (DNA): TGCAGCGTCGAGACCAGACAGGGGGCTCGAGGCTACACCTTC.

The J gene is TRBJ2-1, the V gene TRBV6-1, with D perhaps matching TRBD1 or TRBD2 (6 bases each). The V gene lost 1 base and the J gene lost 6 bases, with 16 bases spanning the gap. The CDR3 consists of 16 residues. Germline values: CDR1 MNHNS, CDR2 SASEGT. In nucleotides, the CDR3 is TGTGCCAGCAGTGAAGATGGGGGGCTTACCTCCAATGAGCAGTTCTTC. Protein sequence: CASSEDGGLTSNEQFF.

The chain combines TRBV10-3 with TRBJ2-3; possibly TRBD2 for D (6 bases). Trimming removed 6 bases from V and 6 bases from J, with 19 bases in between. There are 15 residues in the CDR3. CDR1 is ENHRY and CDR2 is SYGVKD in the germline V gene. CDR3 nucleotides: TGTGCCATCAGAAGGGACTCCCTCCTCCGGGATACGCAGTATTTT. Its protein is CAIRRDSLLRDTQYF.

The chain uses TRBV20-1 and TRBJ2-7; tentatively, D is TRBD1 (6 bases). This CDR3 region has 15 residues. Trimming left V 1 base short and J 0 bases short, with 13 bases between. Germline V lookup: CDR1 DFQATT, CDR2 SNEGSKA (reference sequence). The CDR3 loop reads CSARARGSSSYEQYF. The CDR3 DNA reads TGCAGTGCTAGAGCCAGGGGATCCAGCTCCTACGAGCAGTACTTC.

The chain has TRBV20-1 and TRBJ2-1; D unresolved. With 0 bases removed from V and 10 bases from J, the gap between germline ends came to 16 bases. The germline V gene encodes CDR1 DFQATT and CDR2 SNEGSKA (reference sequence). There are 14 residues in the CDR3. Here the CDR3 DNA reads TGCAGTGCTAGAGATCTCAGTCTGGGATACGAGCAGTTCTTC. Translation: CSARDLSLGYEQFF.

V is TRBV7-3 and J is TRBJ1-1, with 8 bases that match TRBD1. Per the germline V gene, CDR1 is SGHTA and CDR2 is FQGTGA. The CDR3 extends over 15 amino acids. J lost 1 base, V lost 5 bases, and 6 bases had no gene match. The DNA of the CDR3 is TGTGCCAGCAGCCCGGACAGGGTTCCGAACACTGAAGCTTTCTTT. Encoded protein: CASSPDRVPNTEAFF.

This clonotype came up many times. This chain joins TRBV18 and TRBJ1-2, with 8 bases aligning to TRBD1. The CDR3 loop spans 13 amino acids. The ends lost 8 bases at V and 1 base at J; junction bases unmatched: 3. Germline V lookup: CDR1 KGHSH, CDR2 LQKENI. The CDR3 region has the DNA TGTGCCAGCGACAGGGGTCTTAACTATGGCTACACCTTC. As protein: CASDRGLNYGYTF.

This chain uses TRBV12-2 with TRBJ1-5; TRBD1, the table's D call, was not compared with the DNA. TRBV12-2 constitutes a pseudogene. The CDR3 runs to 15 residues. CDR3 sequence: CASRFRGGDNQPQHF. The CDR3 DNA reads TGTGCAAGTCGCTTCAGGGGCGGAGACAATCAGCCCCAGCATTTT.

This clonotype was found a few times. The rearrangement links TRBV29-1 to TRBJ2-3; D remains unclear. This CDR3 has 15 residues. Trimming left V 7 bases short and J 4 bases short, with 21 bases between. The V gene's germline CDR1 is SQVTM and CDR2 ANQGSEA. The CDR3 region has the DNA TGCAGCGCCACGCCGGGCCTCAAGGACCCAGATACGCAGTATTTT. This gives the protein CSATPGLKDPDTQYF.

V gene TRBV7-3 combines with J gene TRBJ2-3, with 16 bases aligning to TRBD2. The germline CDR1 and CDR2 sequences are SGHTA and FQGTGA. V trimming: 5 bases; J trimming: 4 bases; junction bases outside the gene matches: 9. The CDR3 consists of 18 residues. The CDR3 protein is CASSTGLAGGSTADTQYF. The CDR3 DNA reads TGTGCCAGCAGCACGGGACTAGCGGGAGGGTCCACGGCAGATACGCAGTATTTT.

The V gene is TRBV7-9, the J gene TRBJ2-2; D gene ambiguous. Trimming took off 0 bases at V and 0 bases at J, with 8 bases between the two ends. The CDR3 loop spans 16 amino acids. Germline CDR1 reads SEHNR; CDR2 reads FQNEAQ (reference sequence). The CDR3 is CASSLASGSNTGELFF. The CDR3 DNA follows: TGTGCCAGCAGCTTAGCGTCAGGATCGAACACCGGGGAGCTGTTTTTT.

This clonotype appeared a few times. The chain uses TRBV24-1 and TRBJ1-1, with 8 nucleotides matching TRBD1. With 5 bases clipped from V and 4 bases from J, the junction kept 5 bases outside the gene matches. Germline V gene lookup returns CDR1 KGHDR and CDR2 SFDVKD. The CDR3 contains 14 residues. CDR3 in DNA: TGTGCCACCAGTGCAGGGGGCTCGGTCACTGAAGCTTTCTTT. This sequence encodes CATSAGGSVTEAFF.

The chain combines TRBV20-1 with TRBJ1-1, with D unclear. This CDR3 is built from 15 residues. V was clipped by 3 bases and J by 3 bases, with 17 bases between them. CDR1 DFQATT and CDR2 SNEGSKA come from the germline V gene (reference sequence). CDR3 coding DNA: TGCAGTGCTAGCTTCTCGGGTATGTCGGACACTGAAGCTTTCTTT. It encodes CSASFSGMSDTEAFF.

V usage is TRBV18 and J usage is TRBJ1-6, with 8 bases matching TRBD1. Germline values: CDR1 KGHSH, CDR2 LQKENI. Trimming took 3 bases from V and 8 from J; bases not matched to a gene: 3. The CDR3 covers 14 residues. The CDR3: CASSPRGRDSPLHF. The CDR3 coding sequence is TGTGCCAGCTCACCCAGGGGGCGGGATTCACCCCTCCACTTT.